The source of this T cell receptor beta chain is a study of blood T cells in healthy people across ages. Broader study findings: Unsorted PBMC material precluded a definitive naive versus antigen-experienced comparison. Aged donors had fewer naive CD4+ cells and lower diversity than long-lived donors.

For the second PCR, which ran for about 7 to 11 cycles, a sample-barcoded 5' primer and a J-beta primer mix were used. One entry per CDR3 protein, called by TCRdb with MiXCR from the 5' RACE reads. In the table there are around 1.1 million distinct CDR3 sequences, around two fifths of which are singletons. The CDR3 length is 13 residues. About this clonotype: The target antigen is unknown.

The chain links TRBV21-1 to TRBJ1-1. TRBV21-1 is recorded as a pseudogene. Sequencing was performed on blood. This receptor was taken from a young man in good health. The CDR3 DNA reads as TGTGCCAGCAGCAAAGGGTGGAACACTGAAGCTTTCTTT. It yields the protein CASSKGWNTEAFF.